This TCR beta chain was retrieved from a study of long-term antiretroviral therapy in people with HIV (dated by TCRdb to 2022 to 2024). In the study overall: The earliest samples were collected about a decade before the 2015 WHO recommendation for immediate ART, when ART was typically delayed until CD4 counts fell. A retrospective serial study tested whether changes in peripheral blood TRB repertoire composition and diversity were associated with ART initiation and durable HIV suppression. The cohort contributed about 180 cryopreserved PBMC samples from about 29 adults with confirmed HIV infection, collected serially over a mean of approximately 6 years (range 1-12). Of the 25 to 30 participants with HIV, ten to eleven were female. No cross-contamination during QIAcube processing turned up in test extractions that ran a monoclonal T-cell line alongside 30 to 35 polyclonal samples. Results and caveats for the whole study, not just this receptor: Narrower CDR3 length ranges were observed in HIV repertoires than in controls, and an antigen-experienced repertoire with only a slight naive shift after ART was suggested by the network structure. Because cell numbers in pre-ART samples were limited, unsorted PBMC were profiled instead of sorted CD4+ and CD8+ T cells. Starting ART was linked to a significant rise in TRB diversity, yet even with long-term ART the diversity remained significantly lower than in transplant donor controls. Limited PBMC availability meant only the TCR beta chain was sequenced, without alpha chain pairing. Expanded TRB clones identified before ART initiation dominated the repertoire at all time points, although this dominance fluctuated and declined in many PLHIV after ART. Inferences about post-ART repertoire changes are limited because no data were available on ART adherence, viral resistance or therapy changes. The samples were dated from about 2004 to 2017, and the ART regimens that were used may be less effective than current ART regimens.

Notes on this clone: Its antigen remains unidentified. Within one base of it there is no much larger clone, and no base qualities were kept.

The immunoSEQ hsTCRB v3.0 assay was used at survey level resolution to sequence the TRB variable region. A depth of about 35,000-50,000 T-cell genomes per sample was targeted for TRB sequencing. An Illumina MiSeq with a v3 150-cycle kit was used to sequence the pooled TRB libraries. The original pipeline was this. Repertoire analysis ran in R within a reproducible Nextflow workflow covering QC, data transformation and analysis. Custom analyses were implemented in LymphoSeq2, an R package for AIRR-Seq data exploration. Several samples that yielded fewer than 5000 total TRB sequences were excluded, so that fewer than 250 HIV repertoires were analyzed. Among the roughly 200 retained HIV repertoires, around 60 were collected before ART initiation and 120 to 140 were collected after ART initiation. Repertoires were downsampled to 5000 TRB nucleotide sequences, with summary statistics averaged over 100 downsampling iterations. The analysis kept only TRB sequences whose CDR3 regions were at least seven amino acids long. Diversity was assessed using a clonality score derived from Shannon entropy and using the Gini coefficient. In the repertoire networks, any two of the top 5000 CDR3 amino acid sequences were linked whenever the two sequences differed by an edit distance of one. Antigen specificity groups and MHC restriction were predicted for TRB CDR3 amino acid sequences with GLIPH2. To flag known CMV, EBV, HIV or tissue antigen associations, CDR3 amino acid sequences were matched against VDJdb and McPAS-TCR. Pre-ART, post-ART and control groups were compared with Wilcoxon signed-rank tests and Holm-Bonferroni correction. TCRdb mirrors the immuneACCESS table, restricted to in-frame sequences. Some clones are absent from its copies; in checked studies, under half trace to an unresolved V gene, and the reason for the others is unknown. V and J calls and clone size are copied from that table; D and trimming were computed from the DNA. The sample table lists 25,000 to 30,000 clones, around four fifths of them with a count of one. The top ten clones comprise 12% to 15% of the sample.

Trimming at the junction amounts to 0 bases on V and 4 bases on J, and the germline ends lie 8 bases apart. Its CDR3 holds 13 amino acids, cysteine through phenylalanine. The CDR3 DNA has 39 bases and is translated from base 1. From a lookup of the germline V gene, CDR1 and CDR2 are SGHRS and YFSETQ. Inclusion was restricted to participants for whom at least one PBMC sample before ART initiation and at least two post-ART samples were available. All participants with HIV were treated in the United States of America. Cryopreserved samples of about 1-10 million PBMC were thawed and washed before DNA extraction. At the time of the earliest PBMC sample, participants with HIV were aged between about 23 and 55 years. Each participant contributed PBMC samples from 1-4 timepoints before ART initiation and 2-8 timepoints after ART initiation, with a median of 7 samples. For every participant, serial HIV viral load, CD4+ T-cell count, ART history and demographic data were obtained. Genomic DNA was extracted from unsorted PBMC with a Qiagen kit on a QIAcube, with processing performed in batches of 12 samples.

The starting material was unsorted PBMCs, obtained 2.9 years after starting antiretroviral therapy. This sequence uses TRBV5-1 and TRBJ2-7; the D gene lacks a confident call. This receptor was identified in a man aged 50-59 years with HIV. The CDR3 protein: CASSLASDYEQYF. The base sequence is TGCGCCAGCAGCTTGGCGTCAGATTACGAGCAGTACTTC.